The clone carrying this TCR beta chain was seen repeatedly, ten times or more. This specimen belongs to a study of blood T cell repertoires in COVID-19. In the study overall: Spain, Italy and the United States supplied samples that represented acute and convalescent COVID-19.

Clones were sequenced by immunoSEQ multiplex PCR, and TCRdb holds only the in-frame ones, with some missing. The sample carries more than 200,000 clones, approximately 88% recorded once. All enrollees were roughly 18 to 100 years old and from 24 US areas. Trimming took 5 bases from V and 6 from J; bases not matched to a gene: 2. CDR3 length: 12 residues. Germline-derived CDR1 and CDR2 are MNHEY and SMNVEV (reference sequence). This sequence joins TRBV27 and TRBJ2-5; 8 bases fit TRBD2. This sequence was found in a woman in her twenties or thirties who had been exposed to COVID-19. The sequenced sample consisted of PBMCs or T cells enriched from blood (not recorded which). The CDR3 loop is CASSSGSKTQYF. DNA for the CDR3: TGTGCCAGCAGTAGCGGGAGTAAGACCCAGTACTTC.